A selection of T cell receptor beta chains follows, all from one sample in a study of T-cell reconstitution after alpha-beta-depleted transplantation in children. Each CDR3 protein gets one entry after TCRdb re-called the PCR reads with MiXCR. The sample lists 800,000 to 1,000,000 distinct CDR3 sequences, under 30% occurring once. The sample was PBMCs, mostly from graft donor cells, taken 360 days after TCRalphabeta/CD19-depleted stem cell transplant. The receptors were gathered from a boy less than two years old who had a stem cell transplant for SCID, so the T cells may come from the graft donor. Each CDR3 is given with its conserved first and last residue. Some rows have no size entry. The others give once, few or many, or a class for an expanded clone.

TRBJ2-2,-,TRBV30,CAWRLAGELFF
TRBJ1-1,many,TRBV30,CASQGQINTEAFF
TRBJ1-4,-,TRBV5-1,CASSSGQGRNEKLFF
TRBJ2-1,many,TRBV5-1,CASRRTGDNEQFF
TRBJ2-1,many,TRBV12-3/TRBV12-4,CASSLGSNSYNEQFF
TRBJ2-1,-,TRBV5-6,CASSLLAKIFLRNEQFF
TRBJ2-5,many,TRBV5-1,CASSVGRPRYLQETQYF
TRBJ2-3,many,TRBV12-3/TRBV12-4,CASSLSGQGRNTDTQYF
TRBJ2-1,-,TRBV6-1,CASSPTDSSYNEQFF
TRBJ1-6,few,TRBV5-1,CASSSGQGDYSPLHF
TRBJ1-4,-,TRBV2,CASTPDRGHEKLFF
TRBJ2-7,-,TRBV20-1,CSAIGGGPLASYEQYF
TRBJ2-1,-,TRBV20-1,CSARDRGAAVYNEQFF
TRBJ2-1,many,TRBV25-1,CASSVAGIVYNEQFF
TRBJ2-3,few,TRBV7-9,CASSLGQPGGTDTQYF
TRBJ2-3,-,TRBV5-1,CASSFPLAGGLDTQYF
TRBJ2-5,many,TRBV27,CASSLFGGTAETQYF
TRBJ1-1,-,TRBV6-1,CASSEIGGRNTEAFF
TRBJ1-5,-,TRBV12-3/TRBV12-4,CASNNNRYNQPQHF